One and the same sample provided the 19 T cell receptor beta chains below, sequenced in a study of shared clonotypes between healthy human individuals. Repertoires were generated with immunoSEQ multiplex PCR, while TCRdb's copy carries only in-frame clones and drops some. Of hundreds of thousands of clones listed, 97% are singletons. The sample taken for sequencing was naive CD4+ T cells sorted from blood. Specified subset: CD45RA+ positively selected. Receptor source: a woman aged 25 to 39 in good health.

The chain joins TRBV6-5 to TRBJ2-7; the D is unclear. The germline V and J ends were trimmed by 4 bases and 6 bases, with 7 bases remaining between them. Germline V gene sequence: CDR1 MNHEY, CDR2 SVGAGI. The CDR3 is 11 residues long. The CDR3 nucleotides are TGTGCCAGCAGTTTCTTGGGCGAGCAGTACTTC. Amino acid sequence: CASSFLGEQYF.

Concerning this clone itself: Other DNA sequences within the sample encode an identical CDR3. The gene calls are TRBV7-6 and TRBJ1-1; maybe TRBD1 (6 bases). The CDR3 consists of 14 residues. CDR1 and CDR2 from the germline V gene are SGHVS and FNYEAQ. V was cut by 0 bases and J by 1 base, with 6 bases left in between. Written as DNA, the CDR3 is TGTGCCAGCAGCTTAGCAGGGGGGAACACTGAAGCTTTCTTT. Protein: CASSLAGGNTEAFF. The variable domain in full, completed from reference TRBV7-6 and TRBJ1-1, reads GAGVSQSPRYKVTKRGQDVALRCDPISGHVSLYWYRQALGQGPEFLTYFNYEAQQDKSGLPNDRFSAERPEGSISTLTIQRTEQRDSAMYRCASSLAGGNTEAFFGQGTRLTVV.

The V and J genes are TRBV20-1 and TRBJ2-5; no definite D call. This CDR3 is built from 11 residues. V lost 4 bases and J 1 base, leaving 4 bases between the germline ends. Germline CDR1 DFQATT, CDR2 SNEGSKA (reference sequence). CDR3 protein: CSATPQETQYF. Here the CDR3 DNA reads TGCAGTGCTACTCCCCAAGAGACCCAGTACTTC.

The chain is built from TRBV18 and TRBJ2-7; perhaps TRBD2 as D (6 bases). This CDR3 has 15 amino acids. V shed 2 bases and J shed 1 base, with 12 bases lying between them. CDR1 and CDR2 from the germline V gene are KGHSH and LQKENI. The CDR3 region is CASSPVRESSYEQYF. CDR3 coding DNA: TGTGCCAGCTCACCAGTCCGGGAGTCTTCCTACGAGCAGTACTTC.

The chain's CDR3 is CASSLPRLTGGRPEAFF. The CDR3, as DNA: TGTGCCAGCAGTTTACCCCGATTGACAGGGGGGAGGCCTGAAGCTTTCTTT. The chain is built from TRBV28 and TRBJ1-1, with 9 positions matching TRBD1. Germline assignment: CDR1 MDHEN and CDR2 SYDVKM. The ends lost 2 bases at V and 6 bases at J; junction bases unmatched: 13. This CDR3 region has 17 residues.

The chain combines TRBV9 with TRBJ2-2; 14 bases line up with TRBD2. The V gene's germline CDR1 is SGDLS and CDR2 YYNGEE. This CDR3 region has 16 residues. J gave up 6 bases and V 5 bases, and 6 bases lay outside the gene matches. CDR3 loop: CASSGTSGSRSGELFF. CDR3 nucleotides: TGTGCCAGCAGTGGGACTAGCGGGAGCCGGTCCGGGGAGCTGTTTTTT.

V gene TRBV5-1 combines with J gene TRBJ1-5, with 10 bases matching TRBD1. CDR1 is SGHRS, CDR2 YFSETQ, per germline. Losses at the gene ends were 4 bases for V and 7 bases for J; bases not matched to a gene: 8. CDR3 length: 15 residues. In DNA, the CDR3 is TGCGCCAGCAGCAGGGGGACAGGGGAAGGACAGCCCCAGCATTTT. Its protein is CASSRGTGEGQPQHF.

The V and J genes are TRBV6-6 and TRBJ2-1, with 8 bases matching TRBD2. The trim removed 7 bases at V and 5 bases at J, leaving 7 bases unmatched. CDR1 is MNHNY, CDR2 SVGAGI, per germline (reference sequence). This CDR3 spans 14 amino acids. CDR3 DNA sequence: TGTGCCAGCACCCAACTAGCGGAGAACAATGAGCAGTTCTTC. This gives the protein CASTQLAENNEQFF.

The chain carries TRBV5-1 and TRBJ1-3; tentatively, D is TRBD1 (5 bases). Germline CDR1 and CDR2: SGHRS and YFSETQ. The V and J ends lost 4 bases and 0 bases respectively, with 11 bases between them. The length of the CDR3 is 15 residues. CDR3 region: CASSPLGASGNTIYF. CDR3 sequence (DNA): TGCGCCAGCAGCCCTCTCGGGGCCTCTGGAAACACCATATATTTT.

The rearrangement uses TRBV6-1 and TRBJ1-2, with no clear D. The CDR3 extends over 13 amino acids. V gave up 6 bases and J gave up 4 bases, with 12 bases separating them. Germline lookup yields CDR1 MNHNS and CDR2 SASEGT. CDR3: CASSREGVYGYTF. As DNA, the CDR3 is TGTGCCAGCAGCCGGGAGGGAGTCTATGGCTACACCTTC.

The chain carries TRBV15 and TRBJ2-1; 7 nucleotides align to TRBD2. This CDR3 comprises 15 residues. V gave up 0 bases and J gave up 8 bases; unmatched junction bases: 7. Per the germline V gene, CDR1 is LNHNV and CDR2 is YYDKDF (reference sequence). The CDR3 sequence is CATSRDRGGSHEQFF. DNA for the CDR3: TGTGCCACCAGCAGAGATCGGGGCGGGAGTCATGAGCAGTTCTTC.

The chain combines TRBV30 with TRBJ2-1; 8 positions agree with TRBD2. CDR3 length equals 13 residues. After removal of 2 bases from V and 6 bases from J, the junction contained 3 bases not matched to a gene. Per germline, CDR1 GTSNPN and CDR2 SVGIG (reference sequence). In DNA form, the CDR3 reads TGTGCCTGGAGTAAGGGACTAGGCAATGAGCAGTTCTTC. Translation gives CAWSKGLGNEQFF.

The chain recombines TRBV2 with TRBJ2-7; D is ambiguous. The germline gives CDR1 SNHLY, CDR2 FYNNEI. V lost 7 bases to trimming and J lost 2 bases, with 9 bases between them. This CDR3 is 12 amino acids long. CDR3 bases: TGTGCCAGCACACAAGCCACCTACGAGCAGTACTTC. It is translated as CASTQATYEQYF.

The V gene is TRBV18, the J gene TRBJ2-7, with TRBD1 matching over 8 bases. The length of the CDR3 is 14 residues. V lost 6 bases and J lost 5; bases outside the gene matches: 9. Germline CDR1 is KGHSH and CDR2 is LQKENI. CDR3 amino acids: CASSPGQGVNEQYF. CDR3 nucleotides: TGTGCCAGCTCCCCTGGACAGGGTGTCAACGAGCAGTACTTC. Looking up the rest from reference TRBV18 and TRBJ2-7 gives the full variable domain: NAGVMQNPRHLVRRRGQEARLRCSPMKGHSHVYWYRQLPEEGLKFMVYLQKENIIDESGMPKERFSAEFPKEGPSILRIQQVVRGDSAAYFCASSPGQGVNEQYFGPGTRLTVT.

This clone was picked up one time. CDR3 sequence reads: CASSPDRNTIYF. CDR3 DNA sequence: TGTGCCAGCAGCCCAGATAGAAACACCATATATTTT. The gene calls are TRBV6-4 and TRBJ1-3; D unclear. The germline V gene has CDR1 MRHNA and CDR2 SNTAGT. The germline V and J ends were trimmed by 6 bases and 5 bases, with 8 bases remaining between them. This CDR3 comprises 12 residues.

This clone was seen a handful of times. This sequence joins TRBV19 and TRBJ1-1, with a weak D call TRBD1 (5 bases). CDR3 size: 14 residues. V lost 6 bases to trimming and J lost 1 base, with 12 bases between them. Germline V lookup: CDR1 LNHDA, CDR2 SQIVND (reference sequence). For the CDR3, the DNA is TGTGCCAGTAGACCGCACACAGGGAACACTGAAGCTTTCTTT. Its translation is CASRPHTGNTEAFF.

The chain joins TRBV10-1 to TRBJ1-4; no reliable D call. The germline gives CDR1 WNHNN, CDR2 SYGVQD (reference sequence). V lost 4 bases and J lost 5, with 8 bases in between. This CDR3 has 13 amino acids. The CDR3 DNA reads as TGCGCCAGCAGTGCAGACCTGAATGAAAAACTGTTTTTT. The encoded protein is CASSADLNEKLFF.

This clone was counted a single time. J is TRBJ1-5 and V is TRBV19, with 9 bases aligning to TRBD1. The CDR3 is 15 amino acids. V lost 7 bases and J lost 3; bases outside the gene matches: 7. Per the germline V gene, CDR1 is LNHDA and CDR2 is SQIVND (reference sequence). Here the CDR3 DNA reads TGTGCCAGTACCCAGGACAGGGGACTCAATCAGCCCCAGCATTTT. Residues: CASTQDRGLNQPQHF.

In its sample, this clone was seen once. The rearrangement joins TRBV6-1 to TRBJ1-5; D remains ambiguous. The CDR3 has 16 residues. Looked up from germline, CDR1 is MNHNS and CDR2 is SASEGT. V gave up 2 bases and J gave up 2 bases, with 13 bases separating them. This CDR3 is CASSELTPGRNQPQHF. CDR3 nucleotides: TGTGCCAGCAGTGAACTCACTCCCGGGCGCAATCAGCCCCAGCATTTT.